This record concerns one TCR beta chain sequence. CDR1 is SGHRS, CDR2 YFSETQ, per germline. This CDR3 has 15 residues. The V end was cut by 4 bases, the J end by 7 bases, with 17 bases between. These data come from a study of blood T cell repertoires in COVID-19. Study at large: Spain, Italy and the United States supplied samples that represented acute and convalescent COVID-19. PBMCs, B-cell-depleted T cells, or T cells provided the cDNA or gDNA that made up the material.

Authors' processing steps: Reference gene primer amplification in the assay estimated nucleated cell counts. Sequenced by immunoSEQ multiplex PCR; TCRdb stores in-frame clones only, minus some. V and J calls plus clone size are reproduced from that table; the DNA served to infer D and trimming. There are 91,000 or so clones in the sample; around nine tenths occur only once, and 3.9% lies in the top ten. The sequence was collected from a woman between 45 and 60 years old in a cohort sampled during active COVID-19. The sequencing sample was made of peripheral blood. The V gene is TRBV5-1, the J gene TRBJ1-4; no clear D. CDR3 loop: CASSIRPQPGEKLFF. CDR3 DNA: TGCGCCAGCAGCATAAGACCCCAACCGGGTGAAAAACTGTTTTTT. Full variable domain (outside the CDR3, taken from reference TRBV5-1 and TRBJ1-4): KAGVTQTPRYLIKTRGQQVTLSCSPISGHRSVSWYQQTPGQGLQFLFEYFSETQRNKGNFPGRFSGRQFSNSRSEMNVSTLELGDSALYLCASSIRPQPGEKLFFGSGTQLSVL.